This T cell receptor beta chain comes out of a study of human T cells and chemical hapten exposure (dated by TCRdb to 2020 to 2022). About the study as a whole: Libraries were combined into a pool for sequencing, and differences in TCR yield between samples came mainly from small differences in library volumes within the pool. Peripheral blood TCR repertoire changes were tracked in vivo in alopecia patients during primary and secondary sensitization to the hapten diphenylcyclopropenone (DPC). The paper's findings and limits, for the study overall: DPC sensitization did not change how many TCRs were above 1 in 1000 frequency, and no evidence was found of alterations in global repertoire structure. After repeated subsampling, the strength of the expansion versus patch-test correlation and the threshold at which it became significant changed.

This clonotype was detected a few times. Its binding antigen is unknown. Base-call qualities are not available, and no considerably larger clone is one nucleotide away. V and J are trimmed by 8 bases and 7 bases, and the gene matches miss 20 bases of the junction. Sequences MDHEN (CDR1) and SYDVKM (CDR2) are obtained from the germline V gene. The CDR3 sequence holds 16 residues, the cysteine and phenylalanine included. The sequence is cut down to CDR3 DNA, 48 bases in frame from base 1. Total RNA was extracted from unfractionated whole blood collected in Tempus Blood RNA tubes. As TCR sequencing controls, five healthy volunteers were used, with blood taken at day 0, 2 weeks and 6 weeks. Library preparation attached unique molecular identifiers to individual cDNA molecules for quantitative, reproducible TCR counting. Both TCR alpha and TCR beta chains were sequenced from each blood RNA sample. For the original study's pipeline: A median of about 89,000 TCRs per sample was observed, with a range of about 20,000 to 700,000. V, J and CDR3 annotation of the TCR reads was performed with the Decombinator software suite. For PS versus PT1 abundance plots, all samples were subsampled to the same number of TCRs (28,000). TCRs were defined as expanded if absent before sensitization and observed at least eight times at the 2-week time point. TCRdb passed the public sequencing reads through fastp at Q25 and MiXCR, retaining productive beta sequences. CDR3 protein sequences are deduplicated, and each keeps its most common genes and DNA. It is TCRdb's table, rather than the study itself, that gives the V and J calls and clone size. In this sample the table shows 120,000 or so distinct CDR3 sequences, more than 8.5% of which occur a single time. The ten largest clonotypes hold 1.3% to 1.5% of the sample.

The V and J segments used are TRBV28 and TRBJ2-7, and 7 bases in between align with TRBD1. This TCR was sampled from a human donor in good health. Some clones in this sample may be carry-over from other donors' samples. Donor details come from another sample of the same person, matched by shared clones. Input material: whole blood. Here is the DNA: TGTGCCAGCTCTTCCCGTTTCGGGACAGACTTTTGGGAGCAGTACTTC. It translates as CASSSRFGTDFWEQYF.